This T cell receptor (beta chain) originates from a study of T-cell memory formation after mild COVID-19. About the research overall: TCR clusters showed largely donor specificity.

On this clonotype itself: Antigen specificity is unknown.

Germline CDR1 and CDR2: LGHDT and YNNKEL (reference sequence). CDR3 length: 15 amino acids. V lost 5 bases and J lost 2; bases outside the gene matches: 8. Notes on the study in general: CD4/CD8 balance held among clones contracting day 15 to 85, and later expanders leaned CD4+. CD4+ contracting clones were found mainly in CM and EM, and CD8+ ones in EMRA.

TCR alpha and TCR beta cDNA libraries carrying sample barcodes and UMIs were produced by 5'RACE using constant-segment primers. TCRdb called the 5' RACE reads again in MiXCR, with one record for every CDR3 protein. The sample records a few hundred thousand distinct CDR3 sequences, roughly 18% being singletons. V and J are TRBV3-1 and TRBJ2-5; 7 bases are a match to TRBD2. The sample was PBMCs or a T cell subset sorted from them (not recorded which). The TCR comes from a man aged 18 to 35 who had mild COVID-19 (a few samples of this study predate the infection). Cell type and time point are not known. CDR3 coding DNA: TGTGCCAGCAGCGACACTCTAGCGGTACAAGAGACCCAGTACTTC. Protein product: CASSDTLAVQETQYF.